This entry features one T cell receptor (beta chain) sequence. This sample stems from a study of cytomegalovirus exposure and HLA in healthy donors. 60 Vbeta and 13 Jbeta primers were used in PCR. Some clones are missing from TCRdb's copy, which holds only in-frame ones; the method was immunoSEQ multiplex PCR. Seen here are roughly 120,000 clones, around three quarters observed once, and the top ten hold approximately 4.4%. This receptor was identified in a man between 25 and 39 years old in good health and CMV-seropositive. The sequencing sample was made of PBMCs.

This CDR3 is CASSQDPARGVRSTDTQYF. The CDR3 nucleotides read TGTGCCAGCAGCCAAGATCCGGCGCGGGGGGTCCGTAGCACAGATACGCAGTATTTT. The gene calls are TRBV4-2 and TRBJ2-3; 8 bases are shared with TRBD2. The junction had 11 bases not matched to a gene; V was cut back by 0 bases and J by 0 bases. Germline CDR1 LGHNA, CDR2 YNFKEQ. The CDR3 contains 19 residues.